The 31 T cell receptor beta chains listed next were all sequenced from one sample in a study of blood T cell repertoires in COVID-19 (dated by TCRdb to the early 2020s). The library relied on the immunoSEQ multiplex PCR assay. The table comes from immuneACCESS by way of TCRdb, which keeps in-frame sequences with V and J called. Part of the clones is missing from these tables; in studies checked, under half for an unresolved V gene and the rest for unknown reasons. The sample table records around 200,000 clones; 85% of these occur just once. The ten biggest clones cover approximately 19% of the sample. Sequencing was carried out using PBMCs or T cells enriched from blood (not recorded which). Receptors originate from a man aged 35-49 years who had recovered from COVID-19.

The rearrangement joins TRBV12-3 or TRBV12-4 to TRBJ1-5; D ambiguous. This CDR3 comprises 12 residues. V lost 1 base to trimming and J lost 6 bases, with 4 bases between them. The CDR3 sequence: CASSLDGQPQHF. CDR3 nucleotide sequence: TGTGCCAGCAGTTTAGACGGTCAGCCCCAGCATTTT.

V usage is TRBV6-5 and J usage is TRBJ2-2; 7 bases agree with TRBD1. The CDR3 totals 13 residues. With 8 bases clipped from V and 1 base from J, the junction kept 1 base outside the gene matches. Germline-derived CDR1 and CDR2 are MNHEY and SVGAGI. The CDR3 region is CASRTGNTGELFF. The CDR3 bases are TGTGCCAGCCGGACAGGGAACACCGGGGAGCTGTTTTTT.

The chain combines TRBV29-1 with TRBJ2-3; D call uncertain. Germline CDR1 reads SQVTM; CDR2 reads ANQGSEA. Trimming removed 5 bases from V and 0 bases from J, with 9 bases in between. CDR3 size: 13 residues. CDR3 nucleotides: TGCAGCGTTCACCGCGCTAGCACAGATACGCAGTATTTT. It is translated as CSVHRASTDTQYF.

This clone was observed a single time. CDR3 sequence (DNA): TGTGCCGCGGCTACGGGGGGGAAACTCAACTATGGCTACACCTTC. Encoded protein: CAAATGGKLNYGYTF. The chain carries TRBV28 and TRBJ1-2; D possibly corresponds to TRBD1 (5 bases). Germline V CDR1 and CDR2: MDHEN, SYDVKM. CDR3 size: 15 residues. The V end lost 11 bases, the J end lost 2 bases, and 21 bases lay between the germline ends.

This clone was found once. The V call is TRBV7-6, the J call TRBJ2-5; TRBD2 matches at 10 bases. Per the germline V gene, CDR1 is SGHVS and CDR2 is FNYEAQ. The CDR3 sequence is 14 residues long. V trimming: 2 bases; J trimming: 4 bases; junction bases outside the gene matches: 1. The CDR3 reads CASSLRLAGETQYF. For the CDR3, the DNA is TGTGCCAGCAGCTTACGACTAGCGGGAGAGACCCAGTACTTC.

J is TRBJ2-5 and V is TRBV30, with 7 bases that match TRBD1. The V and J ends lost 3 bases and 4 bases, in that order; junction bases with no gene match: 5. Germline V gene sequence: CDR1 GTSNPN, CDR2 SVGIG (reference sequence). The length of the CDR3 is 13 residues. Here the CDR3 DNA reads TGTGCCTGGAGGGGCAGGGGGTTAGAGACCCAGTACTTC. It codes for CAWRGRGLETQYF.

The V call is TRBV13, the J call TRBJ2-3; 7 bases map to TRBD2. This CDR3 has 19 residues. Germline values: CDR1 PRHDT, CDR2 FYEKMQ (reference sequence). The V segment lost 0 bases and the J segment 2 bases; nucleotides outside the gene matches: 14. CDR3 region: CASSLGFPGGSRATDTQYF. In nucleotides, the CDR3 is TGTGCCAGCAGCTTAGGCTTTCCCGGCGGGAGCAGGGCCACAGATACGCAGTATTTT.

In nucleotides, the CDR3 is TGTGCCAGTAGGTTGCGGAGTGGGGCAGGGGCAGAAGAGCAGTACTTC. Amino acid sequence: CASRLRSGAGAEEQYF. The chain carries TRBV27 and TRBJ2-7; D is possibly TRBD1 (6 bases). The CDR3 has 16 amino acids. Trimming stripped 9 bases from V and 7 bases from J, with 28 bases between. Germline CDR1 and CDR2: MNHEY and SMNVEV (reference sequence).

The chain carries TRBV28 and TRBJ2-6; 7 bases line up with TRBD1. Per the germline V gene, CDR1 is MDHEN and CDR2 is SYDVKM. With V trimmed by 5 bases and J by 0 bases, 4 bases remained unmatched. This CDR3 spans 16 amino acids. Here the CDR3 DNA reads TGTGCCAGCAGTCGGGACAGCCCCTCTGGGGCCAACGTCCTGACTTTC. Its translation: CASSRDSPSGANVLTF.

V usage is TRBV14 and J usage is TRBJ2-2; D not resolved. This CDR3 spans 15 amino acids. From germline, CDR1 is SGHDN and CDR2 FVKESK. Trimming removed 2 bases at V and 5 bases at J, with 12 bases between. The CDR3 nucleotides read TGTGCCAGCAGCCAAAAGACACGGTCGACCGGGGAGCTGTTTTTT. This sequence encodes CASSQKTRSTGELFF.

This clone was detected a few times. The gene calls are TRBV2 and TRBJ1-4, with D perhaps matching TRBD1 (6 bases). Germline-derived CDR1 and CDR2 are SNHLY and FYNNEI. The CDR3 length is 15 residues. Trimming took 8 bases from V and 0 from J, leaving 13 bases between them. CDR3 DNA sequence: TGTGCCAGCCTGACAGGAGTTACAACTAATGAAAAACTGTTTTTT. Protein sequence: CASLTGVTTNEKLFF. Looking up the rest from reference TRBV2 and TRBJ1-4 gives the full variable domain: EPEVTQTPSHQVTQMGQEVILRCVPISNHLYFYWYRQILGQKVEFLVSFYNNEISEKSEIFDDQFSVERPDGSNFTLKIRSTKLEDSAMYFCASLTGVTTNEKLFFGSGTQLSVL.

J is TRBJ1-5 and V is TRBV2; D unresolved. In germline, CDR1 is SNHLY, CDR2 FYNNEI. CDR3 length equals 15 residues. Trimming took 7 bases from V and 1 from J, leaving 14 bases between them. CDR3 protein: CASTQDMQSNQPQHF. CDR3 in DNA: TGTGCCAGCACCCAAGACATGCAAAGCAATCAGCCCCAGCATTTT.

The gene calls are TRBV3-1 (or the pseudogene TRBV3-2) and TRBJ1-2, with 9 bases lining up with TRBD1. The CDR3 consists of 14 residues. V shed 5 bases, J shed 6 bases, and the junction held 7 bases outside the gene matches. From germline, CDR1 is LGHDT and CDR2 YNNKEL (reference sequence). CDR3 sequence reads: CASSSRDRVNGYTF. CDR3 coding DNA: TGTGCCAGCAGCTCCCGGGACAGGGTTAATGGCTACACCTTC.

The V and J genes are TRBV5-4 and TRBJ2-7; the match to TRBD2 covers 12 bases. Germline CDR1 SGHNT, CDR2 YYREEE (reference sequence). The V and J ends lost 4 bases and 5 bases, in that order; junction bases with no gene match: 7. The CDR3 has 15 residues. The CDR3 nucleotides are TGTGCCAGCAGCCCGCGACTAGCGGGAGAGAACGAGCAGTACTTC. It codes for CASSPRLAGENEQYF.

The V call is TRBV5-5, the J call TRBJ2-2; D uncertain. This CDR3 is 14 amino acids long. Germline V gene sequence: CDR1 SGHKS, CDR2 YYEKEE (reference sequence). Trimming removed 4 bases at V and 2 bases at J, with 9 bases between. The CDR3 here is CASSGDSNTGELFF. In DNA form, the CDR3 reads TGTGCCAGCAGCGGAGACTCTAACACCGGGGAGCTGTTTTTT.

The rearrangement joins TRBV6-1 to TRBJ2-7; D is possibly TRBD2 (5 bases). Germline CDR1 and CDR2: MNHNS and SASEGT. The CDR3 is 16 amino acids. V shed 6 bases and J shed 2 bases, with 20 bases lying between them. CDR3 region: CASSEKSGRKTYEQYF. In nucleotides, the CDR3 is TGTGCCAGCAGCGAAAAAAGCGGACGTAAAACCTACGAGCAGTACTTC.

J is TRBJ1-2 and V is TRBV5-1, with a weak D call TRBD1 (5 bases). V gave up 4 bases and J gave up 0 bases, with 13 bases separating them. The CDR3 covers 15 residues. Looked up from germline, CDR1 is SGHRS and CDR2 is YFSETQ. CDR3 sequence: CASSLGAATNYGYTF. The CDR3 DNA sequence: TGCGCCAGCAGCCTAGGGGCAGCCACTAACTATGGCTACACCTTC.

The V gene is TRBV7-2, the J gene TRBJ2-5, with D perhaps matching TRBD2 (6 bases). CDR1 SGHTA and CDR2 FQGNSA come from the germline V gene. The length of the CDR3 is 14 residues. Trimming cost V 3 bases and J 1 base, with 9 bases left between them. The CDR3 loop is CASSFRGGQETQYF. The CDR3 nucleotides are TGTGCCAGCAGCTTCCGGGGAGGCCAAGAGACCCAGTACTTC.

The genes are TRBV19 and TRBJ2-4; D might be TRBD1 (5 bases). The CDR3 consists of 14 residues. Germline CDR1 and CDR2: LNHDA and SQIVND (reference sequence). Between the trimmed V and J ends, which lost 5 bases and 12 bases, there was a span of 20 bases. The CDR3 coding sequence is TGTGCCAGTAGTGCCACAGACAGCCGCTCAGCTCAGTACTTC. Translation: CASSATDSRSAQYF.

The CDR3 is CASSTIRDTREKLFF. DNA for the CDR3: TGTGCCAGTAGTACCATCCGGGACACCCGGGAAAAACTGTTTTTT. The V and J genes are TRBV19 and TRBJ1-4, with D possibly matching TRBD1 (6 bases). V lost 4 bases to trimming and J lost 8 bases, with 17 bases between them. This CDR3 is 15 amino acids long. Per germline, CDR1 LNHDA and CDR2 SQIVND (reference sequence).

The chain joins TRBV27 to TRBJ1-3, with D unresolved. CDR3 length: 16 residues. V was clipped by 7 bases and J by 6 bases, with 22 bases between them. In germline, CDR1 is MNHEY, CDR2 SMNVEV (reference sequence). As DNA, the CDR3 is TGTGCCAGCATGCTTAGTGGAGTGCCGGGGAAAAACACCATATATTTT. Translating gives CASMLSGVPGKNTIYF.

This chain joins TRBV18 and TRBJ2-3; 9 bases align to TRBD1. V shed 0 bases and J 7 bases; nucleotides not matched to a gene: 5. The CDR3 spans 15 residues. Germline loops: CDR1 KGHSH, CDR2 LQKENI. CDR3 region: CASSPPGQGSYTQYF. The CDR3 coding sequence is TGTGCCAGCTCACCACCGGGACAGGGAAGCTATACGCAGTATTTT.

This clone came up a few times. The chain joins TRBV6-5 to TRBJ1-1; D ambiguous. Germline CDR1 reads MNHEY; CDR2 reads SVGAGI. The CDR3 runs to 15 residues. Trimming shortened V by 1 base and J by 4 bases, and 13 bases separated the two germline ends. Here the CDR3 DNA reads TGTGCCAGCAGTTACTGGCGGGGATATAGCACTGAAGCTTTCTTT. Its translation: CASSYWRGYSTEAFF.

CDR3 in DNA: TGTGCCAGCAGTTCCTCGCGACTAGCGGACTACGAGCAGTACTTC. This sequence encodes CASSSSRLADYEQYF. The chain links TRBV2 to TRBJ2-7, with 9 bases aligning to TRBD2. With V trimmed by 5 bases and J by 3 bases, 8 bases remained unmatched. CDR1 and CDR2 from the germline V gene are SNHLY and FYNNEI. This CDR3 is 15 amino acids long.

The chain is built from TRBV18 and TRBJ2-7; D is ambiguous. The V end lost 3 bases, the J end lost 4 bases, and 10 bases lay between the germline ends. There are 13 residues in the CDR3. Germline V gene lookup returns CDR1 KGHSH and CDR2 LQKENI. The CDR3 coding sequence is TGTGCCAGCTCACCGAGGTCGGAGTACGAGCAGTACTTC. Translation: CASSPRSEYEQYF.

The rearrangement joins TRBV7-9 to TRBJ1-2; unclear D gene. The CDR3 sequence is 15 residues long. V was pared by 5 bases and J by 8 bases, with 21 bases between. Germline CDR1 is SEHNR and CDR2 is FQNEAQ (reference sequence). The CDR3 here is CASSPVLFLSGGYTF. The DNA for the CDR3 is TGTGCCAGCAGCCCCGTTTTGTTTTTATCGGGGGGCTACACCTTC. The full variable domain, in which reference TRBV7-9 and TRBJ1-2 provide the parts outside the CDR3, is DTGVSQNPRHKITKRGQNVTFRCDPISEHNRLYWYRQTLGQGPEFLTYFQNEAQLEKSRLLSDRFSAERPKGSFSTLEIQRTEQGDSAMYLCASSPVLFLSGGYTFGSGTRLTVV.

For the CDR3, the DNA is TGTGCCATCAGGGCGCGTTCTGGGACAGGGGGTTTGAACACTGAAGCTTTCTTT. Protein sequence: CAIRARSGTGGLNTEAFF. This rearrangement joins TRBV10-3 to TRBJ1-1; 11 bases line up with TRBD1. Germline CDR1 and CDR2: ENHRY and SYGVKD. This CDR3 spans 18 amino acids. Germline trimming cut 6 bases from V and 0 bases from J; bases unmatched to any gene: 12.

The table lists this clone with a count of one. The chain carries TRBV11-2 and TRBJ2-2; D is perhaps TRBD2 (6 bases). CDR1 is SGHAT, CDR2 FQNNGV, per germline. The CDR3 spans 17 residues. The V end was cut by 5 bases, the J end by 6 bases, with 22 bases between. CDR3 loop: CASSPSPGGVKPGELFF. CDR3 DNA: TGTGCCAGCAGCCCCTCCCCCGGCGGGGTCAAACCCGGGGAGCTGTTTTTT.

This sequence joins TRBV9 and TRBJ1-3; TRBD1 agrees at 7 bases. J gave up 3 bases and V 1 base, and 4 bases lay outside the gene matches. The CDR3 is made up of 15 amino acids. Germline loops: CDR1 SGDLS, CDR2 YYNGEE. The CDR3 loop is CASSVQQGYGNTIYF. The CDR3 nucleotides are TGTGCCAGCAGCGTACAACAGGGGTATGGAAACACCATATATTTT.

This clone was recorded only once. The chain recombines TRBV5-4 with TRBJ2-1; TRBD2 matches 13 bases. Germline V gene lookup returns CDR1 SGHNT and CDR2 YYREEE (reference sequence). V lost 0 bases to trimming and J lost 7 bases; unmatched junction nucleotides: 7. The CDR3 length is 17 residues. CDR3 region: CASSLALGLAGVNEQFF. The CDR3 DNA is TGTGCCAGCAGCTTGGCCTTAGGACTAGCGGGAGTTAATGAGCAGTTCTTC. The variable domain in full, completed from reference TRBV5-4 and TRBJ2-1, reads ETGVTQSPTHLIKTRGQQVTLRCSSQSGHNTVSWYQQALGQGPQFIFQYYREEENGRGNFPPRFSGLQFPNYSSELNVNALELDDSALYLCASSLALGLAGVNEQFFGPGTRLTVL.

V usage is TRBV6-5 and J usage is TRBJ2-1, with D unclear. This CDR3 is built from 11 residues. V was pared by 7 bases and J by 8 bases, with 9 bases between. Per germline, CDR1 MNHEY and CDR2 SVGAGI. CDR3 region: CASKLRDEQFF. As DNA, the CDR3 is TGTGCCAGCAAACTCCGGGATGAGCAGTTCTTC.